The 6 T cell receptor beta chains below come from one sample, sequenced in a study of shared clonotypes between healthy human individuals. TCRdb's table, derived via immunoSEQ multiplex PCR, lists solely in-frame clones and lacks some. The sample shows about 1.5 million clones, 98% of them seen only once. What was sequenced was naive CD4+ T cells sorted from blood. Specified subset: CD45RA+ positively selected. Receptors originate from a man aged 25-40 years in good health.

This chain links TRBV18 with TRBJ2-7, with a possible D match to TRBD1 (6 bases). The V end lost 3 bases, the J end lost 5 bases, and 8 bases lay between the germline ends. This CDR3 is built from 12 residues. Germline CDR1 reads KGHSH; CDR2 reads LQKENI. DNA of the CDR3: TGTGCCAGCTCACCCTACAGGGACGAGCAGTACTTC. It is translated as CASSPYRDEQYF.

This chain joins TRBV5-1 and TRBJ2-5; 12 bases line up with TRBD2. With 1 base clipped from V and 5 bases from J, the junction kept 15 bases outside the gene matches. Germline V gene lookup returns CDR1 SGHRS and CDR2 YFSETQ. The CDR3 sequence is 19 residues long. The CDR3 sequence: CASSLRTSGKGLRVETQYF. DNA for the CDR3: TGCGCCAGCAGCTTGAGGACTAGCGGGAAGGGGCTTAGGGTGGAGACCCAGTACTTC.

This sequence joins TRBV7-9 and TRBJ2-1; D is perhaps TRBD1 or TRBD2 (6 bases each). The ends were cut back, 7 bases at V and 3 bases at J, with 7 bases in the middle. Per germline, CDR1 SEHNR and CDR2 FQNEAQ (reference sequence). This CDR3 is 12 amino acids long. The CDR3 DNA sequence: TGTGCCAGCAAGGGGGGCTACAATGAGCAGTTCTTC. Its translation: CASKGGYNEQFF.

The V gene is TRBV5-1, the J gene TRBJ2-1, with a tentative D call TRBD2 (6 bases). The V gene's germline CDR1 is SGHRS and CDR2 YFSETQ. The germline V and J ends were trimmed by 2 bases and 6 bases, with 15 bases remaining between them. This CDR3 region has 15 residues. The CDR3 spells CASSFPRGTGNEQFF. The CDR3, as DNA: TGCGCCAGCAGCTTTCCCCGCGGGACGGGCAATGAGCAGTTCTTC.

CDR3 residues: CASSPGGQQYF. The CDR3 DNA reads as TGTGCCAGCAGCCCTGGCGGACAGCAGTACTTC. This chain joins TRBV14 and TRBJ2-7; D is undetermined. The CDR3 totals 11 residues. The ends were cut back, 4 bases at V and 8 bases at J, with 9 bases in the middle. In germline, CDR1 is SGHDN, CDR2 FVKESK.

The chain couples TRBV6-4 to TRBJ2-2; D is undetermined. Germline assignment: CDR1 MRHNA and CDR2 SNTAGT. This CDR3 is 16 amino acids long. The V end lost 0 bases, the J end lost 5 bases, and 13 bases lay between the germline ends. CDR3 nucleotide sequence: TGTGCCAGCAGTGACTCGAAGGGATCGTGGACCGGGGAGCTGTTTTTT. It codes for CASSDSKGSWTGELFF.